Listed here are 30 T cell receptor beta chains from one sample, sequenced in a study of TIL therapy for anti-PD-1-resistant metastatic lung cancer. The immunoSEQ assay was v3. Using immunoSEQ multiplex PCR, the repertoire was profiled, and TCRdb retains in-frame clones only, with some absent. The sample records about 50,000 clones, less than 75% being singletons. Sample time point: pre-treatment sample, taken before nivolumab and TIL therapy. The tumor samples were excised metastases, mostly pleural nodules or supraclavicular lymph nodes. The source material was tumor tissue, sampled at baseline. These receptors were obtained from a person aged 25-79 years with non-small cell lung cancer.

The rearrangement links TRBV19 to TRBJ2-1; TRBD1 aligns across 9 bases. V lost 3 bases to trimming and J lost 0 bases; unmatched junction nucleotides: 12. Germline V gives CDR1 LNHDA, CDR2 SQIVND (reference sequence). The CDR3 loop spans 19 amino acids. This CDR3 is CASSMQGQGPVSSYNEQFF. Written as DNA, the CDR3 is TGTGCCAGTAGTATGCAGGGACAGGGCCCGGTGAGCTCCTACAATGAGCAGTTCTTC.

The rearrangement links TRBV7-8 to TRBJ2-1, with 7 bases fitting TRBD2. Per the germline V gene, CDR1 is SGHVS and CDR2 is FQNEAQ. CDR3 size: 14 residues. V shed 0 bases and J 8 bases; nucleotides not matched to a gene: 4. The CDR3 here is CASSLAAGRDEQFF. For the CDR3, the DNA is TGTGCCAGCAGCTTAGCGGCAGGGAGGGATGAGCAGTTCTTC.

The chain links TRBV5-6 to TRBJ1-1, with D possibly being TRBD1 (5 bases). Germline CDR1 SGHDT, CDR2 YYEEEE. Trimming stripped 1 base from V and 1 base from J, with 8 bases between. This CDR3 spans 14 amino acids. The CDR3: CASSLFRGNTEAFF. CDR3 sequence (DNA): TGTGCCAGCAGCTTGTTTAGGGGGAACACTGAAGCTTTCTTT. Based on the CDR3 plus reference TRBV5-6 and TRBJ1-1, the full variable domain is DAGVTQSPTHLIKTRGQQVTLRCSPKSGHDTVSWYQQALGQGPQFIFQYYEEEERQRGNFPDRFSGHQFPNYSSELNVNALLLGDSALYLCASSLFRGNTEAFFGQGTRLTVV.

The rearrangement joins TRBV30 to TRBJ2-5; no clear D. The J call may be in error: the DNA end matches TRBJ2-7 better. The CDR3 spans 13 residues. Germline V CDR1 and CDR2: GTSNPN, SVGIG (reference sequence). CDR3 sequence: CAWRTLSSYEQYF. The CDR3 coding sequence is TGTGCCTGGAGGACCTTAAGCTCCTACGAGCAGTACTTC.

The genes are TRBV28 and TRBJ1-4, with 7 positions matching TRBD1. The length of the CDR3 is 16 residues. Trimming at V came to 2 bases and at J to 6 bases, leaving 9 bases not matched to a gene. Germline CDR1 MDHEN, CDR2 SYDVKM. CDR3 DNA sequence: TGTGCCAGCAGTTTAACCCAGGGGGTGGGAGATGAAAAACTGTTTTTT. Protein: CASSLTQGVGDEKLFF.

The chain links TRBV10-3 to TRBJ1-5; TRBD1 matches at 9 bases. Germline V gene lookup returns CDR1 ENHRY and CDR2 SYGVKD. V trimming: 10 bases; J trimming: 3 bases; junction bases outside the gene matches: 7. CDR3 length: 14 amino acids. The CDR3 sequence: CATQRTGDNQPQHF. The CDR3 region has the DNA TGTGCCACACAACGGACAGGGGACAATCAGCCCCAGCATTTT.

By share of the sample, this clone is medium-sized. The V and J genes are TRBV6-1 and TRBJ1-6; the D gene is possibly TRBD1 (5 bases). The CDR3 sequence is 14 residues long. V was shortened by 3 bases and J by 7 bases, with 10 bases between the two germline ends. Looked up from germline, CDR1 is MNHNS and CDR2 is SASEGT. The CDR3 region is CASSDRVGNSPLHF. DNA of the CDR3: TGTGCCAGCAGTGACAGGGTAGGCAATTCACCCCTCCACTTT.

The genes are TRBV7-9 and TRBJ2-2; tentatively, D is TRBD1 (5 bases). The CDR3 runs 16 residues. V gave up 0 bases and J gave up 2 bases, with 10 bases separating them. CDR1 is SEHNR, CDR2 FQNEAQ, per germline (reference sequence). The CDR3 DNA reads as TGTGCCAGCAGCTTAGCCCCAGGGCCTAACACCGGGGAGCTGTTTTTT. Translation: CASSLAPGPNTGELFF.

This chain connects TRBV9 to TRBJ2-7; D remains ambiguous. Germline V gene lookup returns CDR1 SGDLS and CDR2 YYNGEE. The V gene lost 3 bases and the J gene lost 0 bases, with 7 bases spanning the gap. The CDR3 runs to 13 residues. CDR3 DNA: TGTGCCAGCAGCGAGGGCAACTCCTACGAGCAGTACTTC. Protein: CASSEGNSYEQYF.

The chain joins TRBV7-2 to TRBJ2-5, with D possibly being TRBD1 (6 bases). The V end lost 4 bases, the J end lost 4 bases, and 13 bases lay between the germline ends. CDR1 is SGHTA and CDR2 is FQGNSA in the germline V gene. The CDR3 spans 14 residues. The DNA for the CDR3 is TGTGCCAGCAGCTCAGGGGCTAGAGGAGAGACCCAGTACTTC. This sequence encodes CASSSGARGETQYF.

This clone was counted between two and nine times. CDR3 sequence reads: CASSAPGESTEAFF. For the CDR3, the DNA is TGTGCCAGCAGCGCTCCAGGGGAGAGTACTGAAGCTTTCTTT. This chain connects TRBV9 to TRBJ1-1; weak D call: TRBD1 (6 bases). V was shortened by 3 bases and J by 5 bases, with 14 bases between the two germline ends. Germline V gene lookup returns CDR1 SGDLS and CDR2 YYNGEE. The CDR3 spans 14 residues. Full variable domain (rest looked up from reference TRBV9 and TRBJ1-1): DSGVTQTPKHLITATGQRVTLRCSPRSGDLSVYWYQQSLDQGLQFLIQYYNGEERAKGNILERFSAQQFPDLHSELNLSSLELGDSALYFCASSAPGESTEAFFGQGTRLTVV.

The chain combines TRBV2 with TRBJ2-6; TRBD2 is a possible D gene (7 bases). V lost 9 bases, J lost 2 bases, and 14 bases lay in between. The CDR3 sequence is 15 residues long. The germline CDR1 and CDR2 sequences are SNHLY and FYNNEI. CDR3 bases: TGTGCCAGGGAGGGGGAGGGCCCTGGGGCCAACGTCCTGACTTTC. This sequence encodes CAREGEGPGANVLTF.

This clone was seen once. The chain recombines TRBV27 with TRBJ2-1; 7 nucleotides agree with TRBD2. Germline CDR1 MNHEY, CDR2 SMNVEV (reference sequence). Germline trimming cut 7 bases from V and 5 bases from J; bases unmatched to any gene: 11. This CDR3 is 15 amino acids long. CDR3 region: CASTLLGLGNNEQFF. The CDR3 DNA sequence: TGTGCCAGCACTCTGCTAGGACTAGGGAACAATGAGCAGTTCTTC.

This clone has a handful of counts. This chain uses TRBV7-9 with TRBJ1-1; possible D gene TRBD1, 5 bases. V lost 2 bases to trimming and J lost 2 bases, with 12 bases between them. The germline CDR1 and CDR2 sequences are SEHNR and FQNEAQ (reference sequence). The CDR3 is 15 amino acids. Written as DNA, the CDR3 is TGTGCCAGCAGCTTACAGGGTCGGAGAAACACTGAAGCTTTCTTT. Its protein product is CASSLQGRRNTEAFF.

The genes are TRBV7-8 and TRBJ1-5, with D unresolved. The V end lost 1 base, the J end lost 6 bases, and 7 bases lay between the germline ends. Per the germline V gene, CDR1 is SGHVS and CDR2 is FQNEAQ. The CDR3 is 13 amino acids. CDR3 in DNA: TGTGCCAGCAGCTTAGAGAATGGTCAGCCCCAGCATTTT. Encoded protein: CASSLENGQPQHF.

CDR3 sequence reads: CASSLGSGGKRFYSNQPQHF. The DNA for the CDR3 is TGTGCCAGCAGCTTGGGCTCAGGGGGCAAGCGATTTTATAGCAATCAGCCCCAGCATTTT. The V and J genes are TRBV5-4 and TRBJ1-5; 8 bases match TRBD1. This CDR3 contains 20 residues. Unmatched junction bases numbered 14, after V lost 0 bases and J lost 0 bases. Germline V gives CDR1 SGHNT, CDR2 YYREEE (reference sequence).

The V gene is TRBV5-6, the J gene TRBJ2-3; D call uncertain. The CDR3 is made up of 15 amino acids. Germline V gene lookup returns CDR1 SGHDT and CDR2 YYEEEE. V lost 0 bases and J 0 bases, leaving 8 bases between the germline ends. DNA of the CDR3: TGTGCCAGCAGCTTGGAGCCTTCTAGCACAGATACGCAGTATTTT. Its protein product is CASSLEPSSTDTQYF.

This clone is medium-sized within its sample. The chain carries TRBV7-6 and TRBJ1-2, with D possibly TRBD1 on 5 matching bases. CDR3 length: 14 amino acids. V was cut by 5 bases and J by 2 bases, with 12 bases left in between. Germline V lookup: CDR1 SGHVS, CDR2 FNYEAQ. For the CDR3, the DNA is TGTGCCAGCAGCCCCATGGGACGGAACTATGGCTACACCTTC. This sequence encodes CASSPMGRNYGYTF.

The sample holds a few counts of this clone. J is TRBJ1-6 and V is TRBV6-6; tentatively, D is TRBD1 (5 bases). Deletions cut 5 bases from V and 12 bases from J, with 17 bases between. Germline CDR1 reads MNHNY; CDR2 reads SVGAGI (reference sequence). This CDR3 is 14 amino acids long. The CDR3 region is CASSKYGTRLPLHF. The DNA of the CDR3 is TGTGCCAGCAGTAAATACGGGACTCGATTACCCCTCCACTTT.

This rearrangement joins TRBV5-1 to TRBJ1-3, with 7 bases matching TRBD1. The germline V gene has CDR1 SGHRS and CDR2 YFSETQ. This CDR3 region has 16 residues. V lost 2 bases and J lost 0; bases outside the gene matches: 5. For the CDR3, the DNA is TGCGCCAGCAGCTTAATCGGGACAGCCTCTGGAAACACCATATATTTT. Translating it yields CASSLIGTASGNTIYF.

This clone was observed a few times. This rearrangement joins TRBV11-2 to TRBJ2-7, with TRBD1 matching over 7 bases. The junction had 7 bases not matched to a gene; V was cut back by 5 bases and J by 6 bases. CDR3 length: 13 residues. CDR1 and CDR2 from the germline V gene are SGHAT and FQNNGV. The CDR3 coding sequence is TGTGCCAGCAGCCCAGGGGCAGGGGGCGAGCAGTACTTC. Its translation: CASSPGAGGEQYF.

The rearrangement links TRBV2 to TRBJ2-7; 7 bases agree with TRBD1. The CDR3 is 13 amino acids. Unmatched junction bases numbered 6, after V lost 6 bases and J lost 4 bases. Germline values: CDR1 SNHLY, CDR2 FYNNEI. The CDR3 region is CASRFLGQYEQYF. The CDR3 DNA reads as TGTGCCAGCAGGTTCCTGGGACAGTACGAGCAGTACTTC.

J is TRBJ1-2 and V is TRBV27; 10 positions match TRBD1. Germline V gene lookup returns CDR1 MNHEY and CDR2 SMNVEV (reference sequence). V lost 7 bases and J lost 0; bases outside the gene matches: 2. The CDR3 is made up of 14 amino acids. The CDR3 coding sequence is TGTGCCAGCAAGGGGACAGGGGCTAACTATGGCTACACCTTC. It encodes CASKGTGANYGYTF.

The V call is TRBV5-1, the J call TRBJ1-1; 7 bases are shared with TRBD1. The CDR3 loop spans 14 amino acids. In germline, CDR1 is SGHRS, CDR2 YFSETQ. Trimming at V came to 2 bases and at J to 0 bases, leaving 1 base not matched to a gene. In DNA, the CDR3 is TGCGCCAGCAGCTTAACAGGGGTGAACACTGAAGCTTTCTTT. It specifies CASSLTGVNTEAFF.

The chain has TRBV4-1 and TRBJ2-7; D possibly corresponds to TRBD1 (6 bases). V was clipped by 3 bases and J by 3 bases, with 15 bases between them. The CDR3 has 15 residues. Per germline, CDR1 MGHRA and CDR2 YSYEKL. The CDR3 protein is CASSQADRNYYEQYF. CDR3 nucleotides: TGCGCCAGCAGCCAGGCTGACAGGAATTACTACGAGCAGTACTTC.

The table lists this clone with a few counts. V is TRBV27 and J is TRBJ2-7; 9 bases are shared with TRBD1. Germline lookup yields CDR1 MNHEY and CDR2 SMNVEV (reference sequence). Unmatched junction bases numbered 10, after V lost 5 bases and J lost 5 bases. CDR3 size: 15 residues. The CDR3 loop is CASSRTGGAQDEQYF. The DNA of the CDR3 is TGTGCCAGCAGTCGAACAGGGGGCGCACAAGACGAGCAGTACTTC.

The chain links TRBV11-2 to TRBJ2-3; 8 bases match TRBD1. From germline, CDR1 is SGHAT and CDR2 FQNNGV. V trimming: 4 bases; J trimming: 2 bases; junction bases outside the gene matches: 11. The CDR3 runs to 17 residues. The CDR3 region is CASSSQGQGFVTDTQYF. Written as DNA, the CDR3 is TGTGCCAGCAGCTCCCAAGGACAGGGTTTTGTCACAGATACGCAGTATTTT.

The chain uses TRBV6-5 and TRBJ2-3; 11 bases agree with TRBD2. Germline-derived CDR1 and CDR2 are MNHEY and SVGAGI. The CDR3 sequence is 14 residues long. Losses at the gene ends were 9 bases for V and 5 bases for J; bases not matched to a gene: 7. CDR3 in DNA: TGTGCCAGTAATAGCGGGGGGGCGGTAGATACGCAGTATTTT. Translated, it gives CASNSGGAVDTQYF.

The chain has TRBV10-3 and TRBJ1-3, with TRBD1 identical over 8 bases. The CDR3 is made up of 17 amino acids. Germline lookup yields CDR1 ENHRY and CDR2 SYGVKD. V shed 4 bases and J 4 bases; nucleotides not matched to a gene: 12. CDR3 in amino acids: CAISGPSDRVFGNTIYF. The CDR3, as DNA: TGTGCCATCAGTGGTCCGTCGGACAGGGTGTTCGGAAACACCATATATTTT.

The gene calls are TRBV14 and TRBJ1-2, with D possibly matching TRBD1 (5 bases). Trimming took 2 bases from V and 7 from J, leaving 17 bases between them. Germline V gene lookup returns CDR1 SGHDN and CDR2 FVKESK. The CDR3 is 15 residues long. Here the CDR3 reads CASSQRSVERGGYTF. In DNA form, the CDR3 reads TGTGCCAGCAGCCAACGATCCGTAGAAAGGGGTGGCTACACCTTC. Looking up the rest from reference TRBV14 and TRBJ1-2 gives the full variable domain: EAGVTQFPSHSVIEKGQTVTLRCDPISGHDNLYWYRRVMGKEIKFLLHFVKESKQDESGMPNNRFLAERTGGTYSTLKVQPAELEDSGVYFCASSQRSVERGGYTFGSGTRLTVV.